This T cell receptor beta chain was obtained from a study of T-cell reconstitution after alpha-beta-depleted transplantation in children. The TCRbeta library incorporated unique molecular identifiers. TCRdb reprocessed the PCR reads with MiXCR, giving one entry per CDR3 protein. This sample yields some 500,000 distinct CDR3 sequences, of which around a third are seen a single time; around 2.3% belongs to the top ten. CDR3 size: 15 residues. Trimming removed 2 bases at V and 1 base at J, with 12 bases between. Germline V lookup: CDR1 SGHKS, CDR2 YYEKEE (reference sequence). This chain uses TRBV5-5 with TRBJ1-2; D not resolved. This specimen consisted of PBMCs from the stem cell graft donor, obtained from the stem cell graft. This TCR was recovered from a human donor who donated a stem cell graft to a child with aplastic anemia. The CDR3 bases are TGTGCCAGCAGCTTCGGCAACGACCTTAACTATGGCTACACCTTC. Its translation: CASSFGNDLNYGYTF.